A single sample is the source of the 8 T cell receptor beta chains below, sequenced in a study of cytomegalovirus exposure and HLA in healthy donors. Assay used: immunoSEQ multiplex PCR; TCRdb lists only in-frame clones, some missing. The sample consists of more than 95,000 clones, more than 75% of them appearing once. The specimen was PBMCs. The receptor source for this set is a man aged 18-30 years in good health and CMV-seronegative.

The rearrangement joins TRBV6-1 to TRBJ2-1, with D uncertain. V was cut by 4 bases and J by 8 bases, with 9 bases left in between. Germline V lookup: CDR1 MNHNS, CDR2 SASEGT. This CDR3 has 12 amino acids. CDR3 residues: CASSVQHDEQFF. As DNA, the CDR3 is TGTGCCAGCAGTGTACAACACGATGAGCAGTTCTTC.

In nucleotides, the CDR3 is TGTGCCAGCAGTTATTCTCAGGGCTCCTACGAGCAGTACTTC. Its protein product is CASSYSQGSYEQYF. This chain connects TRBV6-5 to TRBJ2-7, with D maybe TRBD1 (5 bases). This CDR3 is 14 amino acids long. The germline V gene encodes CDR1 MNHEY and CDR2 SVGAGI. The V gene lost 3 bases and the J gene lost 0 bases, with 9 bases spanning the gap.

J is TRBJ1-1 and V is TRBV27; TRBD1 matches at 9 bases. The germline V gene encodes CDR1 MNHEY and CDR2 SMNVEV (reference sequence). The V gene end was trimmed by 5 bases and the J gene end by 0 bases; junction bases not matched to a gene: 7. The CDR3 contains 16 residues. The CDR3 DNA sequence: TGTGCCAGCAGTGCCGGACAGGGGTTGATGAACACTGAAGCTTTCTTT. As protein: CASSAGQGLMNTEAFF.

This clone was counted once. The genes are TRBV6-5 and TRBJ2-5, with 12 positions matching TRBD2. Per germline, CDR1 MNHEY and CDR2 SVGAGI. V lost 4 bases, J lost 5 bases, and 8 bases stayed unmatched. The CDR3 contains 16 residues. DNA for the CDR3: TGTGCCAGCAGTTTTCGACTAGCGGGAGTGGAGGAGACCCAGTACTTC. This gives the protein CASSFRLAGVEETQYF.

The chain joins TRBV9 to TRBJ2-3; 15 bases fit TRBD2. V dropped 4 bases and J dropped 4; count of bases not matched to a gene: 4. Germline V gene lookup returns CDR1 SGDLS and CDR2 YYNGEE. The CDR3 is 16 residues long. CDR3 loop: CASSRRTSGGADTQYF. The CDR3 DNA reads as TGTGCCAGCAGCCGACGGACTAGCGGGGGGGCAGATACGCAGTATTTT.

V usage is TRBV12-5 and J usage is TRBJ2-2; possible D gene TRBD2, 5 bases. V was clipped by 5 bases and J by 0 bases, with 7 bases between them. Germline CDR1 LGHNT, CDR2 FRNRAP. There are 14 residues in the CDR3. The CDR3, as DNA: TGTGCTAGTGGTCCGGACTCGAACACCGGGGAGCTGTTTTTT. Translation: CASGPDSNTGELFF.

V and J are TRBV6-1 and TRBJ2-4, with 8 bases that match TRBD1. Germline CDR1 MNHNS, CDR2 SASEGT. The CDR3 length is 12 residues. Unmatched junction bases numbered 2, after V lost 4 bases and J lost 9 bases. The CDR3, as DNA: TGTGCCAGCAGTGCCACAGGGGGCATTCAGTACTTC. It yields the protein CASSATGGIQYF.

The chain has TRBV25-1 and TRBJ1-1; 7 bases are a match to TRBD1. This CDR3 is 13 amino acids long. V shed 6 bases, J shed 6 bases, and the junction held 7 bases outside the gene matches. The germline V gene has CDR1 MGHDK and CDR2 SYGVNS. CDR3 region: CASRRTTGAEAFF. The DNA for the CDR3 is TGTGCCAGCAGGAGAACCACAGGGGCTGAAGCTTTCTTT.